This T cell receptor beta chain was identified during a study of blood T cell repertoires in COVID-19. Across the whole study: Whether acute or convalescent, the COVID-19 samples came from the United States, Italy and Spain.

Trimming cost V 5 bases and J 4 bases, with 8 bases left between them. This CDR3 comprises 13 residues. Per germline, CDR1 LNHDA and CDR2 SQIVND (reference sequence). Study processing details: Estimated nucleated cell counts came from reference gene primer amplification. This table comes from immunoSEQ multiplex PCR, and its TCRdb copy is limited to in-frame clones, with some not included. V, J and clone size are taken as reported in that table, and D and trimming were inferred from the DNA itself. This sample yields 40,000 or so clones, of which roughly 81% are seen a single time; 28% belongs to the top ten.

The sequenced sample was peripheral blood. The receptor comes from a woman between 70 and 85 years old with acute or convalescent COVID-19. V is TRBV19 and J is TRBJ1-4; D remains unclear. This CDR3 is CASSQSNNEKLFF. CDR3 DNA sequence: TGTGCCAGTAGTCAGTCGAATAATGAAAAACTGTTTTTT.